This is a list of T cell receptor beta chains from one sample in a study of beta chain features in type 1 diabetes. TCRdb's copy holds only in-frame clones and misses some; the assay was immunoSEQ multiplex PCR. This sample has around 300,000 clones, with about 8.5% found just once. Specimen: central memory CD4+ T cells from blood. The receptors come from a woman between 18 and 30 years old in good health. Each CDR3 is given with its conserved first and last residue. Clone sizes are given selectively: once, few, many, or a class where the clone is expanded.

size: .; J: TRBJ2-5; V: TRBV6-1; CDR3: CASEESFQETQYF
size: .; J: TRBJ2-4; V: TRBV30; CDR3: CAWSVSGTKNIQYF
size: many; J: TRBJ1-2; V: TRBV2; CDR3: CASSRTGGNYGYTF
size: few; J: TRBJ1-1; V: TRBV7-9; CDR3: CASSEGGGTEAFF
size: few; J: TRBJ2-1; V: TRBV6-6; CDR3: CASSPGQGAYNEQFF
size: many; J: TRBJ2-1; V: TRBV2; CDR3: CASSVRRINEQFF
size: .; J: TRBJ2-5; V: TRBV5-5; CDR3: CASSVGSQETQYF
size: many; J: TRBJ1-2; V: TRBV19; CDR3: CASSIDRYYGYTF
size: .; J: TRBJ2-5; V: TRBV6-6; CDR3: CASSYSGTGETQYF
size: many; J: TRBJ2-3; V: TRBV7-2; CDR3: CASSFQVTTQYF
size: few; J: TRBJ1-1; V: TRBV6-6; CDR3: CASSYLGLNTEAFF
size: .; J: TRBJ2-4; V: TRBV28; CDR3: CASSSQGVDIQYF
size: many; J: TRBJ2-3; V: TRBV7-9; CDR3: CASSSWVGAADTQYF
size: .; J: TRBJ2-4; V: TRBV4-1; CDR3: CASSQPGQKWDIQYF
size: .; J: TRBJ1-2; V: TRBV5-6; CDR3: CASSVWDRDSGYTF
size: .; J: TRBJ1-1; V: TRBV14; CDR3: CASSQFQGLLLNTEAFF
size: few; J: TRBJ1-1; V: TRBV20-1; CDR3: CSARNPVAFF
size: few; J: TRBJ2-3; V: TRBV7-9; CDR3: CASSPLAGGLSTDTQYF
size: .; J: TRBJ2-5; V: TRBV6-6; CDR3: CASSYSGSGGQETQYF
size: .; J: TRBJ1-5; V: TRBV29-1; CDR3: CSVRTGNSQQPQHF
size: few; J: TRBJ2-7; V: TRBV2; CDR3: CASSGQTRTYEQYF
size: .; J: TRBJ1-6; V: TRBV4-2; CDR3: CASSLGLEGGDSPLHF
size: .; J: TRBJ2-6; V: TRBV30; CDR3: CAFWPGTGIGGANVLTF
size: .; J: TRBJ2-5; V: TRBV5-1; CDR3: CASSLGGRGLETQYF
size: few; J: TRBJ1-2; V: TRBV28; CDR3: CASSRGARGYTF
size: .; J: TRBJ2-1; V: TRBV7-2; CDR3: CASSPYNEQFF
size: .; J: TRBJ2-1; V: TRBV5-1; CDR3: CASSLVGTSGYNEQFF
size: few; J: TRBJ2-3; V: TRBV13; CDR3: CASSPLRDSDTQYF
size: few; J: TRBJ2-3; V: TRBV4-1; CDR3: CASSQGRGGLGTDTQYF
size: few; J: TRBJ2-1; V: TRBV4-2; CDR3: CASSPGTGDRGEQFF
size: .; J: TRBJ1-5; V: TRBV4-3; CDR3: CASSHGRDQPQHF
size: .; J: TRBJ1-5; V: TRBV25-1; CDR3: CASSGQGNPDSNQPQHF
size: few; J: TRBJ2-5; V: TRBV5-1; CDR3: CASSTGQGEGTQYF
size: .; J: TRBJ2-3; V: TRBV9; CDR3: CASSALGTGTDTQYF
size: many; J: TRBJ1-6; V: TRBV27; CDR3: CASSSRRYSPLHF
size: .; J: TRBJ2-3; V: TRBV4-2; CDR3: CASSQEPGQGGDTQYF
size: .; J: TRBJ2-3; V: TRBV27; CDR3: CASRLAGGISTDTQYF
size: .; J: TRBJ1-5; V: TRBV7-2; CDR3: CASSLDINQPQHF
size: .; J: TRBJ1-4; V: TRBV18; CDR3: CASSPLAGQGLDEKLFF
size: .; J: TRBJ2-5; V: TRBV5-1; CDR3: CASSLGPQETQYF
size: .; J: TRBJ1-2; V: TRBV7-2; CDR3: CASSLGASDGYTF